The 32 T cell receptor beta chains below come from one sample, sequenced in a study of cytomegalovirus exposure and HLA in healthy donors. PCR used 60 Vbeta primers and 13 Jbeta primers. Profiling relied on immunoSEQ multiplex PCR, and the TCRdb table lists in-frame clones only, not all of them. The repertoire holds 100,000 to 150,000 clones, about 70% seen once, with about 3% in the top ten. What was sequenced was PBMCs. The origin of the receptors is a woman in her sixties in good health and CMV-seropositive.

The gene calls are TRBV11-2 and TRBJ1-2; 9 bases agree with TRBD1. CDR3 length equals 18 residues. J lost 2 bases, V lost 1 base, and 11 bases had no gene match. Per the germline V gene, CDR1 is SGHAT and CDR2 is FQNNGV. CDR3 residues: CASSLAATGGEPNYGYTF. CDR3 nucleotides: TGTGCCAGCAGCTTAGCCGCGACAGGGGGGGAGCCGAACTATGGCTACACCTTC.

The chain carries TRBV6-5 and TRBJ2-7; 10 positions agree with TRBD1. The trim removed 6 bases at V and 3 bases at J, leaving 8 bases unmatched. Germline-derived CDR1 and CDR2 are MNHEY and SVGAGI. CDR3 size: 15 residues. The CDR3, as DNA: TGTGCCAGCAGCTCCCACGGGACAGGGGTCTACGAGCAGTACTTC. Translated: CASSSHGTGVYEQYF.

The gene calls are TRBV6-5 and TRBJ2-7, with D maybe TRBD1 (5 bases). This CDR3 comprises 14 residues. Germline V gives CDR1 MNHEY, CDR2 SVGAGI. The V end lost 2 bases, the J end lost 2 bases, and 10 bases lay between the germline ends. In DNA, the CDR3 is TGTGCCAGCAGTTACGGCAGGGTCCCCTACGAGCAGTACTTC. It codes for CASSYGRVPYEQYF.

The J gene is TRBJ2-2, the V gene TRBV27; 8 bases agree with TRBD1. This CDR3 has 16 residues. The germline gives CDR1 MNHEY, CDR2 SMNVEV (reference sequence). V was clipped by 4 bases and J by 4 bases; unmatched bases: 8. CDR3 loop: CASSSTGAALTGELFF. In DNA, the CDR3 is TGTGCCAGCAGTTCGACAGGGGCCGCACTCACCGGGGAGCTGTTTTTT.

The J gene is TRBJ1-1, the V gene TRBV11-2, with D unclear. Germline CDR1 and CDR2: SGHAT and FQNNGV. This CDR3 is built from 13 residues. The germline V and J ends were trimmed by 1 base and 6 bases, with 9 bases remaining between them. The CDR3 loop reads CASSLASGPEAFF. The CDR3 DNA sequence: TGTGCCAGCAGCTTAGCGAGTGGGCCTGAAGCTTTCTTT. The variable domain in full, with the rest retrieved from reference TRBV11-2 and TRBJ1-1, is EAGVAQSPRYKIIEKRQSVAFWCNPISGHATLYWYQQILGQGPKLLIQFQNNGVVDDSQLPKDRFSAERLKGVDSTLKIQPAKLEDSAVYLCASSLASGPEAFFGQGTRLTVV.

V gene TRBV6-5 combines with J gene TRBJ1-2, with 9 bases matching TRBD1. Germline V CDR1 and CDR2: MNHEY, SVGAGI. After removal of 8 bases from V and 5 bases from J, the junction contained 6 bases not matched to a gene. CDR3 length: 13 amino acids. CDR3 amino acids: CASGDRAGYGYTF. In nucleotides, the CDR3 is TGTGCCAGCGGGGACAGGGCAGGGTATGGCTACACCTTC.

The count of this clone is one. The chain couples TRBV5-1 to TRBJ2-3; D remains unclear. Germline V gene data show CDR1 as SGHRS and CDR2 as YFSETQ. This CDR3 has 13 residues. Trimming took off 6 bases at V and 2 bases at J, with 10 bases between the two ends. The CDR3 spells CASKALFTDTQYF. Written as DNA, the CDR3 is TGCGCCAGCAAAGCGCTTTTCACAGATACGCAGTATTTT. The full variable domain, completed using reference TRBV5-1 and TRBJ2-3, is KAGVTQTPRYLIKTRGQQVTLSCSPISGHRSVSWYQQTPGQGLQFLFEYFSETQRNKGNFPGRFSGRQFSNSRSEMNVSTLELGDSALYLCASKALFTDTQYFGPGTRLTVL.

The rearrangement joins TRBV4-1 to TRBJ2-2; possibly TRBD2 for D (6 bases). Trimming stripped 2 bases from V and 10 bases from J, with 11 bases between. CDR1 and CDR2 (germline): MGHRA, YSYEKL. The CDR3 runs to 13 residues. CDR3: CASSQRIAVELFF. CDR3 in DNA: TGCGCCAGCAGCCAACGTATAGCGGTGGAGCTGTTTTTT.

V gene TRBV29-1 combines with J gene TRBJ1-1, with D perhaps matching TRBD1 (6 bases). V lost 7 bases and J lost 5, with 26 bases in between. Germline V gives CDR1 SQVTM, CDR2 ANQGSEA. This CDR3 is built from 16 residues. The CDR3 nucleotides are TGCAGCGCCGGGGGGGGCGAAAGGTCTATAGTAACTGAAGCTTTCTTT. Translation gives CSAGGGERSIVTEAFF.

J is TRBJ1-4 and V is TRBV25-1; tentatively, D is TRBD1 (6 bases). Germline V gene lookup returns CDR1 MGHDK and CDR2 SYGVNS. Trimming took off 6 bases at V and 7 bases at J, with 9 bases between the two ends. The CDR3 contains 12 residues. Here the CDR3 DNA reads TGTGCCAGCAGCGACAGGACTGAAAAACTGTTTTTT. Its protein is CASSDRTEKLFF.

V and J are TRBV9 and TRBJ1-2; 8 bases agree with TRBD1. Germline CDR1 reads SGDLS; CDR2 reads YYNGEE. Unmatched junction bases numbered 3, after V lost 4 bases and J lost 13 bases. The length of the CDR3 is 10 residues. Written as DNA, the CDR3 is TGTGCCAGCAGCCCAGGGGGCCCCACCTTC. Amino acids: CASSPGGPTF.

A word on this clone: One junction end disagrees with the germline gene, perhaps due to a read error. The chain recombines TRBV9 with TRBJ1-5; TRBD1 matches at 11 bases. The length of the CDR3 is 17 residues. The germline CDR1 and CDR2 sequences are SGDLS and YYNGEE. For the CDR3, the DNA is TGTGCCGGCAGTGATAACCCGGGACAGGGGGTAGGTCAGCCCCAGCATTTT. Encoded protein: CAGSDNPGQGVGQPQHF.

The chain joins TRBV5-8 to TRBJ1-2, with 11 bases matching TRBD1. Germline V lookup: CDR1 SGHTS, CDR2 YDEGEE. The ends lost 4 bases at V and 3 bases at J; junction bases unmatched: 8. The CDR3 totals 16 residues. The CDR3 protein is CASSPLGQGADYGYTF. The DNA of the CDR3 is TGTGCCAGCAGCCCCCTCGGACAGGGGGCTGACTATGGCTACACCTTC.

CDR3: CASALERVNEKLFF. For the CDR3, the DNA is TGTGCCAGCGCCCTGGAGAGGGTTAATGAAAAACTGTTTTTT. This rearrangement joins TRBV18 to TRBJ1-4, with no clear D. Trimming took off 8 bases at V and 4 bases at J, with 14 bases between the two ends. Germline CDR1 KGHSH, CDR2 LQKENI. The CDR3 length is 14 residues.

This rearrangement joins TRBV5-1 to TRBJ2-2; 7 nucleotides match TRBD2. The V and J ends lost 0 bases and 0 bases, in that order; junction bases with no gene match: 2. From germline, CDR1 is SGHRS and CDR2 YFSETQ. The CDR3 extends over 16 amino acids. CDR3 sequence: CASSLGGTTNTGELFF. CDR3 coding DNA: TGCGCCAGCAGCTTGGGAGGGACTACGAACACCGGGGAGCTGTTTTTT.

The chain joins TRBV4-1 to TRBJ1-6, with D tentatively TRBD1 (5 bases). The CDR3 covers 13 residues. Germline values: CDR1 MGHRA, CDR2 YSYEKL. The V gene lost 7 bases and the J gene lost 7 bases, with 11 bases spanning the gap. The CDR3 reads CASTDTFNSPLHF. Written as DNA, the CDR3 is TGCGCCAGCACGGACACGTTCAATTCACCCCTCCACTTT.

This clone was seen only a few times. This sequence joins TRBV6-5 and TRBJ1-1; 7 bases line up with TRBD1. The V and J ends lost 2 bases and 4 bases, in that order; junction bases with no gene match: 4. This CDR3 has 14 amino acids. CDR1 and CDR2 from the germline V gene are MNHEY and SVGAGI. CDR3: CASSYEGAGTEAFF. The CDR3 bases are TGTGCCAGCAGTTACGAGGGGGCTGGCACTGAAGCTTTCTTT.

This clone was seen a single time. The CDR3 loop reads CSVLPTGVGEKLFF. CDR3 bases: TGCAGCGTCCTCCCGACAGGGGTGGGTGAAAAACTGTTTTTT. The chain links TRBV29-1 to TRBJ1-4; 8 bases are shared with TRBD1. Germline V gene lookup returns CDR1 SQVTM and CDR2 ANQGSEA. This CDR3 is built from 14 residues. The V gene end was trimmed by 6 bases and the J gene end by 7 bases; junction bases not matched to a gene: 10.

This clone was found a few times. This sequence joins TRBV4-2 and TRBJ1-5; 8 nucleotides align to TRBD1. V lost 1 base, J lost 6 bases, and 5 bases stayed unmatched. The CDR3 has 15 amino acids. Germline lookup yields CDR1 LGHNA and CDR2 YNFKEQ. The CDR3 region has the DNA TGTGCCAGCAGCCAAGTCCAGGGGGCGGTTCAGCCCCAGCATTTT. Amino acids: CASSQVQGAVQPQHF.

The chain links TRBV18 to TRBJ1-1; TRBD1 is a possible D gene (6 bases). Per the germline V gene, CDR1 is KGHSH and CDR2 is LQKENI. V lost 6 bases to trimming and J lost 5 bases, with 22 bases between them. The CDR3 spans 16 residues. The DNA of the CDR3 is TGTGCCAGCTCCCCCAGGCAGGGGAGAGGAGGTACTGAAGCTTTCTTT. Protein product: CASSPRQGRGGTEAFF.

Written as DNA, the CDR3 is TGTGCCAGCTCAGCGAGGACAGTGGCTATAGATGGCTACACCTTC. This sequence encodes CASSARTVAIDGYTF. The V call is TRBV18, the J call TRBJ1-2, with D possibly matching TRBD1 (6 bases). This CDR3 contains 15 residues. Trimming took 5 bases from V and 6 from J, leaving 19 bases between them. Germline assignment: CDR1 KGHSH and CDR2 LQKENI. Complete variable domain (other parts from reference TRBV18 and TRBJ1-2): NAGVMQNPRHLVRRRGQEARLRCSPMKGHSHVYWYRQLPEEGLKFMVYLQKENIIDESGMPKERFSAEFPKEGPSILRIQQVVRGDSAAYFCASSARTVAIDGYTFGSGTRLTVV.

The chain uses TRBV25-1 and TRBJ1-2; 7 bases match TRBD1. This CDR3 is 16 amino acids long. J was trimmed by 5 bases and V by 3 bases; bases with no gene match: 12. In germline, CDR1 is MGHDK, CDR2 SYGVNS. For the CDR3, the DNA is TGTGCCAGCAGTGACCCTCGAATTAGGGGGCTTTATGGCTACACCTTC. Residues: CASSDPRIRGLYGYTF.

CDR3 amino acids: CASSRGQSAEQYF. The DNA of the CDR3 is TGTGCCAGCAGTCGGGGACAGAGCGCCGAGCAGTACTTC. The chain recombines TRBV6-5 with TRBJ2-7, with 7 bases lining up with TRBD1. CDR3 length: 13 amino acids. The ends lost 5 bases at V and 6 bases at J; junction bases unmatched: 7. The germline V gene encodes CDR1 MNHEY and CDR2 SVGAGI.

The chain is built from TRBV29-1 and TRBJ1-5; D gene uncertain. Germline-derived CDR1 and CDR2 are SQVTM and ANQGSEA. The CDR3 extends over 15 amino acids. Between the trimmed V and J ends, which lost 6 bases and 2 bases, there was a span of 17 bases. CDR3 in amino acids: CSVMPRPRGNQPQHF. CDR3 DNA sequence: TGCAGCGTAATGCCCAGGCCCCGAGGCAATCAGCCCCAGCATTTT.

The V and J genes are TRBV6-1 and TRBJ2-2; 7 bases are shared with TRBD2. Trimming removed 2 bases from V and 4 bases from J; junction bases left unmatched: 4. The CDR3 consists of 15 residues. Germline V CDR1 and CDR2: MNHNS, SASEGT. CDR3 bases: TGTGCCAGCAGTGAACGGGACTACCCCACCGGGGAGCTGTTTTTT. It codes for CASSERDYPTGELFF.

There are many counts of this clone. The V and J genes are TRBV7-2 and TRBJ2-7; the match to TRBD2 covers 14 bases. Trimming removed 0 bases from V and 1 base from J; junction bases left unmatched: 5. The CDR3 loop spans 18 amino acids. The germline V gene encodes CDR1 SGHTA and CDR2 FQGNSA. As DNA, the CDR3 is TGTGCCAGCAGCTTAGCTGGACTAGCGGGGGGTCGATCCTACGAGCAGTACTTC. Amino acids: CASSLAGLAGGRSYEQYF. Using reference TRBV7-2 and TRBJ2-7 for the parts outside the CDR3, the full variable domain is GAGVSQSPSNKVTEKGKDVELRCDPISGHTALYWYRQSLGQGLEFLIYFQGNSAPDKSGLPSDRFSAERTGGSVSTLTIQRTQQEDSAVYLCASSLAGLAGGRSYEQYFGPGTRLTVT.

This rearrangement joins TRBV7-9 to TRBJ1-2; 8 nucleotides agree with TRBD1. Germline V lookup: CDR1 SEHNR, CDR2 FQNEAQ (reference sequence). The ends lost 5 bases at V and 5 bases at J; junction bases unmatched: 13. The CDR3 loop spans 16 amino acids. The CDR3 region has the DNA TGTGCCAGCAGCAGATCCGGGACAGGAGGTACTTATGGCTACACCTTC. The encoded protein is CASSRSGTGGTYGYTF.

This clone was counted a few times. The chain couples TRBV9 to TRBJ2-3; TRBD2 matches 10 bases. Losses at the gene ends were 1 base for V and 2 bases for J; bases not matched to a gene: 7. The germline gives CDR1 SGDLS, CDR2 YYNGEE. The CDR3 loop spans 17 amino acids. The CDR3 loop reads CASSVRSAGGNTDTQYF. The CDR3, as DNA: TGTGCCAGCAGCGTAAGGTCAGCGGGGGGGAACACAGATACGCAGTATTTT.

This rearrangement joins TRBV10-3 to TRBJ2-3; the match to TRBD2 covers 9 bases. CDR1 and CDR2 from the germline V gene are ENHRY and SYGVKD. Trimming took 2 bases from V and 1 from J; bases not matched to a gene: 7. This CDR3 is 17 amino acids long. This CDR3 is CAISETPSGDRTDTQYF. The CDR3 DNA reads TGTGCCATCAGTGAGACCCCTAGCGGGGACCGCACAGATACGCAGTATTTT.

The CDR3 DNA reads TGCGCCAGCAGCTTGGAGCGGACAGGGGGGGAGACCCAGTACTTC. Encoded protein: CASSLERTGGETQYF. The chain uses TRBV5-1 and TRBJ2-5; 10 nucleotides line up with TRBD1. This CDR3 has 15 residues. Germline values: CDR1 SGHRS, CDR2 YFSETQ. V shed 0 bases and J 5 bases; nucleotides not matched to a gene: 4.

This chain joins TRBV25-1 and TRBJ2-3, with 7 bases fitting TRBD2. This CDR3 spans 15 amino acids. The J segment lost 6 bases and the V segment lost 3 bases, leaving 9 bases of the junction unmatched. CDR1 MGHDK and CDR2 SYGVNS come from the germline V gene. The CDR3 region is CASSDPWGGMDTQYF. The CDR3 DNA sequence: TGTGCCAGCAGTGACCCCTGGGGAGGGATGGATACGCAGTATTTT.

The chain has TRBV5-4 and TRBJ1-1, with TRBD1 matching over 9 bases. V lost 2 bases and J lost 5; bases outside the gene matches: 10. From germline, CDR1 is SGHNT and CDR2 YYREEE (reference sequence). The CDR3 has 16 residues. The CDR3 nucleotides are TGTGCCAGCAGCTTAGGGGGGGGGACAGGGAAAACTGAAGCTTTCTTT. It is translated as CASSLGGGTGKTEAFF.